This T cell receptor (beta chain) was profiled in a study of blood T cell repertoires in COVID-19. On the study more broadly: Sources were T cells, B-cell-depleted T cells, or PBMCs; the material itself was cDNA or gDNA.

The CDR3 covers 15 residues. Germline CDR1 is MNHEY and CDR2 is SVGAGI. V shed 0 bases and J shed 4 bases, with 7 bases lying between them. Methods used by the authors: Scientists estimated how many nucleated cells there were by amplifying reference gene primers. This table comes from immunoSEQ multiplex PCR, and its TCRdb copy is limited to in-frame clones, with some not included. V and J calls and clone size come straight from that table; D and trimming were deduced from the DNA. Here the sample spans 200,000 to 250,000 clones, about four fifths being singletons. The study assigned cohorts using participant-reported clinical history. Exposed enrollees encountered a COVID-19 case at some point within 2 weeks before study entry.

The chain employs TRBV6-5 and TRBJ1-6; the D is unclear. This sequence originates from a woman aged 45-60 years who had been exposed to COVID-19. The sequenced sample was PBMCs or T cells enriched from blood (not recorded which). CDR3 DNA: TGTGCCAGCAGTTACTCGAAACTTTATAATTCACCCCTCCACTTT. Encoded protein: CASSYSKLYNSPLHF.